The rows below give T cell receptor beta chains drawn from one sample of a study of T cell repertoires in cytomegalovirus infection. TCRdb re-analysed the reads in MiXCR, keeping a single row per CDR3 protein. The sample includes nearly 700,000 distinct CDR3 sequences, 33% seen only once; the top ten take 15% to 20%. Antigens of these TCRs are unknown. The source was cultured PBMCs, collected from culture after CMV antigen stimulation. All receptors derive from a human donor in good health (CMV status not recorded). Some clones in this sample may be carry-over from other donors' samples. Both conserved end residues are part of each CDR3. A D gene is named only where the DNA matches it firmly. Rows give clone size only sometimes, using once, few, many, or a class for an expanded clone.

J gene: TRBJ2-1; D gene: NA; clone size: few; V gene: TRBV20-1; CDR3 DNA: TGCAGTGCTAGAGCGGACAATGAGCAGTTCTTC; CDR3 protein: CSARADNEQFF
J gene: TRBJ1-4; D gene: NA; clone size: NA; V gene: TRBV12-3/TRBV12-4; CDR3 DNA: TGTGCCAGCAGTTTAATACCAACTAATGAAAAACTGTTTTTT; CDR3 protein: CASSLIPTNEKLFF
J gene: TRBJ2-5; D gene: TRBD1; clone size: NA; V gene: TRBV7-6; CDR3 DNA: TGTGCCAGCAGCTCGGGACAGTTGAAGACCCAGTACTTC; CDR3 protein: CASSSGQLKTQYF
J gene: TRBJ2-7; D gene: TRBD1; clone size: NA; V gene: TRBV7-2; CDR3 DNA: TGTGCCAGCAGCCCCTATGGGACAGGCAACTACGAGCAGTACTTC; CDR3 protein: CASSPYGTGNYEQYF
J gene: TRBJ1-5; D gene: TRBD1; clone size: many; V gene: TRBV7-2; CDR3 DNA: TGTGCCAGCAGCTGGACAGGGATTCAGCCCCAGCATTTT; CDR3 protein: CASSWTGIQPQHF
J gene: TRBJ2-3; D gene: TRBD1; clone size: NA; V gene: TRBV7-2; CDR3 DNA: TGTGCCAGCAGCTCCTACAGGGGGCGACTAGATACGCAGTATTTT; CDR3 protein: CASSSYRGRLDTQYF
J gene: TRBJ2-7; D gene: NA; clone size: NA; V gene: TRBV5-3; CDR3 DNA: TGTGCCAGCAGCCCCACTCTGGGGGGAACCTACGAGCAGTACTTC; CDR3 protein: CASSPTLGGTYEQYF
J gene: TRBJ1-5; D gene: TRBD1; clone size: few; V gene: TRBV28; CDR3 DNA: TGTGCCAGCAGTTTATCAGTTTCAGGGGGGCAGCCCCAGCATTTT; CDR3 protein: CASSLSVSGGQPQHF
J gene: TRBJ1-5; D gene: NA; clone size: NA; V gene: TRBV6-6; CDR3 DNA: TGTGCCAGCAGTTACGGGGGGGGGGAGAATCAGCCCCAGCATTTT; CDR3 protein: CASSYGGGENQPQHF
J gene: TRBJ2-1; D gene: NA; clone size: many; V gene: TRBV7-2; CDR3 DNA: TGTGCCAGCAGCTTACAGAGGGTCTCCTACAATGAGCAGTTCTTC; CDR3 protein: CASSLQRVSYNEQFF